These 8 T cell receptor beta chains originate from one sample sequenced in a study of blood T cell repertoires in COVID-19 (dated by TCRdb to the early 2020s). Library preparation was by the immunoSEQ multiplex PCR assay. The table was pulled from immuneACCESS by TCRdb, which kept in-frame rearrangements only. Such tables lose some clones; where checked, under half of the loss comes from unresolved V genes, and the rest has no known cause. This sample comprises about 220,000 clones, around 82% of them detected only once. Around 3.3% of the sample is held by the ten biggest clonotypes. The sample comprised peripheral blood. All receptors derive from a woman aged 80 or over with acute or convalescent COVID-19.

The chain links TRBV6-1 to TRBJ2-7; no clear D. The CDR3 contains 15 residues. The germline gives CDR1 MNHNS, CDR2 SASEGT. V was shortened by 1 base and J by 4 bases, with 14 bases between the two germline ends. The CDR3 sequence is CASSEGVAVTYEQYF. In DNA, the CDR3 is TGTGCCAGCAGTGAAGGTGTAGCCGTTACTTACGAGCAGTACTTC.

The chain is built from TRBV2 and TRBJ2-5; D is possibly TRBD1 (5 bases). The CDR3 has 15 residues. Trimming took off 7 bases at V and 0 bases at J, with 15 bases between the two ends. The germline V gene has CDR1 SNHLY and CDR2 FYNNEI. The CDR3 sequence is CASKPVAGNQETQYF. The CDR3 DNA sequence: TGTGCCAGCAAGCCTGTAGCAGGGAACCAAGAGACCCAGTACTTC.

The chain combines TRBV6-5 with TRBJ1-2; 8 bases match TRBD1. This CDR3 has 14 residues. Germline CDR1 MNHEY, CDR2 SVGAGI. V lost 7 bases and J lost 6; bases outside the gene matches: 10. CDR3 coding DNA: TGTGCCAGCACAGCGCCAGGGGGCAGTAATGGCTACACCTTC. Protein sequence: CASTAPGGSNGYTF.

This CDR3 reads CAWRDRGNSPLHF. CDR3 nucleotides: TGTGCCTGGCGGGACAGGGGTAATTCACCCCTCCACTTT. The chain links TRBV30 to TRBJ1-6; the match to TRBD1 covers 10 bases. CDR1 and CDR2 (germline): GTSNPN, SVGIG (reference sequence). This CDR3 is built from 13 residues. The ends lost 5 bases at V and 6 bases at J; junction bases unmatched: 1. Supplemented by reference TRBV30 and TRBJ1-6, the full variable domain reads SQTIHQWPATLVQPVGSPLSLECTVEGTSNPNLYWYRQAAGRGLQLLFYSVGIGQISSEVPQNLSASRPQDRQFILSSKKLLLSDSGFYLCAWRDRGNSPLHFGNGTRLTVT.

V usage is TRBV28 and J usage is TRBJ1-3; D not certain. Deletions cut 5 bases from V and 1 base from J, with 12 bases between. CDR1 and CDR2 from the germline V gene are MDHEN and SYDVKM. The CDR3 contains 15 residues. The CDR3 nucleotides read TGTGCCAGCAGTCCGGCGGTGGGTTCTGGAAACACCATATATTTT. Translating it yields CASSPAVGSGNTIYF. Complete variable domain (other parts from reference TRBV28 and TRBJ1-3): DVKVTQSSRYLVKRTGEKVFLECVQDMDHENMFWYRQDPGLGLRLIYFSYDVKMKEKGDIPEGYSVSREKKERFSLILESASTNQTSMYLCASSPAVGSGNTIYFGEGSWLTVV.

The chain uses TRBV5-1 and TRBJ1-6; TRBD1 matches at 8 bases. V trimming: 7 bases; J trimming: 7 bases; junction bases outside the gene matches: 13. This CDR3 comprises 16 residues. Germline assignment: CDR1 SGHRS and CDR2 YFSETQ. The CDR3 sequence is CASRTQSTGGNSPLHF. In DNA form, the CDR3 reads TGCGCCAGCCGTACACAATCTACAGGGGGAAATTCACCCCTCCACTTT.

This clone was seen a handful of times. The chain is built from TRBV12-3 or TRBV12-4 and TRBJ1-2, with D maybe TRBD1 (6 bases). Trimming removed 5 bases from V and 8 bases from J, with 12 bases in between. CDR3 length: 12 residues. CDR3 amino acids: CASSLGQRGYTF. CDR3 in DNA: TGTGCCAGCAGTCTAGGACAGAGAGGCTACACCTTC.

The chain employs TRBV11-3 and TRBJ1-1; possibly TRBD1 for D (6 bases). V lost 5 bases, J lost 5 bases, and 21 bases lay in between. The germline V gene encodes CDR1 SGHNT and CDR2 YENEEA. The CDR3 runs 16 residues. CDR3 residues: CASSPDFTGIRTEAFF. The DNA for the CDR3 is TGTGCCAGCAGCCCAGATTTTACAGGGATTAGGACTGAAGCTTTCTTT.